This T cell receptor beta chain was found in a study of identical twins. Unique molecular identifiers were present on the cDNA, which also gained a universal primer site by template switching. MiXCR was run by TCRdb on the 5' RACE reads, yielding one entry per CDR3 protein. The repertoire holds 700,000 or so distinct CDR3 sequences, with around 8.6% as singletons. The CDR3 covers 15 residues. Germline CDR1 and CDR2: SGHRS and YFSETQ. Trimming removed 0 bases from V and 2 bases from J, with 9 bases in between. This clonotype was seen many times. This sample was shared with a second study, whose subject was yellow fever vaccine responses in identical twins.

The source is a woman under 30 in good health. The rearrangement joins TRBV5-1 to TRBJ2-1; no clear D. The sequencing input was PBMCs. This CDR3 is CASSLEGRTYNEQFF. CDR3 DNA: TGCGCCAGCAGCTTGGAGGGCCGCACCTACAATGAGCAGTTCTTC.